The rows below give T cell receptor beta chains drawn from one sample of a study of T cells in Graves' hyperthyroidism and ophthalmopathy. TCRdb reprocessed the multiplex PCR reads with MiXCR, giving one entry per CDR3 protein. There are 250,000 to 300,000 distinct CDR3 sequences in the sample; around 15% occur only once, and roughly 7.7% lies in the top ten. Specimen: blood. These receptors came from a woman between 35 and 50 years old with Graves' hyperthyroidism. Both conserved end residues are part of each CDR3. The D gene is left open where the match is weak. The size entry is marked missing in some rows and otherwise reads once, few, many or a size class.

V,D,J,size,CDR3,DNA
TRBV15,-,TRBJ2-7,-,CATSDLRSLDEQYF,TGTGCCACCAGCGACTTGCGGTCCCTCGACGAGCAGTACTTC
TRBV12-3/TRBV12-4,-,TRBJ2-5,many,CASSPVLGETQYF,TGTGCCAGCAGTCCAGTACTAGGGGAGACCCAGTACTTC
TRBV20-1,-,TRBJ1-3,-,CGGQAAFSGNTIYF,TGCGGGGGTCAGGCGGCCTTCTCTGGAAACACCATATATTTT
TRBV7-3,TRBD2,TRBJ2-1,many,CASAGLAGSNEQFF,TGTGCCAGCGCTGGACTAGCGGGAAGTAATGAGCAGTTCTTC
TRBV29-1,-,TRBJ2-1,many,CSVGGGMVDEQFF,TGCAGCGTTGGGGGCGGGATGGTGGATGAGCAGTTCTTC
TRBV10-1,TRBD2,TRBJ2-2,few,CASSESSGNTGELFF,TGCGCCAGCAGTGAATCTAGCGGGAACACCGGGGAGCTGTTTTTT
TRBV6-1,TRBD2,TRBJ2-7,-,CASGRRNKRERGDEQYF,TGTGCCAGCGGCAGACGAAATAAGCGGGAGAGGGGCGACGAGCAGTACTTC
TRBV19,-,TRBJ1-5,many,CASTPRDFSNQPQHF,TGTGCCAGTACCCCAAGGGACTTTAGCAATCAGCCCCAGCATTTT
TRBV28,TRBD2,TRBJ2-3,few,CASRLQAGASDTQYF,TGTGCCAGCAGGTTACAAGCGGGAGCGTCAGATACGCAGTATTTT
TRBV12-3/TRBV12-4,-,TRBJ2-7,many,CASSLAVGRSSYEQYF,TGTGCCAGCAGTTTAGCGGTGGGCAGAAGCTCCTACGAGCAGTACTTC
TRBV27,-,TRBJ2-3,many,CASSLRGALSTDTQYF,TGTGCCAGCAGTTTACGGGGGGCTCTTAGCACAGATACGCAGTATTTT
TRBV6-1,-,TRBJ1-6,many,CASRRTLESPLHF,TGTGCCAGCAGGAGGACACTGGAATCACCCCTCCACTTT
TRBV4-2,-,TRBJ2-7,-,CASSQEGPGLEQYF,TGTGCCAGCAGCCAGGAGGGACCAGGATTAGAGCAGTACTTC
TRBV9,TRBD2,TRBJ2-1,few,CASSPTGTSHSGEQFF,TGTGCCAGCAGCCCCACCGGGACTAGCCATTCGGGTGAGCAGTTCTTC
TRBV6-6,-,TRBJ1-3,-,CASSPLFSPADRHPGNTIYF,TGTGCCAGCAGTCCCCTGTTCTCCCCGGCAGACCGGCATCCTGGAAACACCATATATTTT
TRBV12-3/TRBV12-4,-,TRBJ1-5,-,CASSGRGGGQPQHF,TGTGCCAGCAGTGGTAGGGGAGGAGGTCAGCCCCAGCATTTT
TRBV3-1,TRBD2,TRBJ2-7,-,CASSPGLNKYEQYF,TGTGCCAGCAGCCCGGGACTAAACAAATACGAGCAGTACTTC
TRBV7-2,TRBD2,TRBJ2-4,many,CASSDLGGVGIQYF,TGTGCCAGCAGCGACCTCGGGGGGGTCGGCATTCAGTACTTC
TRBV2,-,TRBJ2-3,-,CASEEASSTDTQYF,TGTGCCAGCGAGGAAGCGTCTAGCACAGATACGCAGTATTTT
TRBV12-3/TRBV12-4,TRBD2,TRBJ2-3,many,CASSLQAGITDTQYF,TGTGCCAGCAGTTTACAAGCGGGGATCACAGATACGCAGTATTTT
TRBV18,TRBD1,TRBJ1-1,many,CASSRDRGREAFF,TGTGCCAGCTCACGCGACAGGGGGCGTGAAGCTTTCTTT